This entry features one TCR beta chain sequence. One junction end disagrees with the germline gene, perhaps due to a read error. This CDR3 is 13 amino acids long. From germline, CDR1 is MNHNY and CDR2 SVGAGI (reference sequence). Method: immunoSEQ multiplex PCR; TCRdb's copy keeps in-frame clones and lacks some. The table has about 79,000 clones, under 90% seen once; the top ten hold approximately 0.51%. These data are taken from a study of OX40 agonist ivuxolimab in advanced cancers. This TCR came from an adult with an advanced solid tumor such as melanoma, head and neck, liver or kidney cancer. Here the sequenced sample was CD4+ or CD8+ T cells sorted from blood, taken in a trial of the OX40 agonist ivuxolimab. The V gene is TRBV6-6, the J gene TRBJ2-7; 9 nucleotides agree with TRBD1. The CDR3 protein is CASSYSLNRDRVF. CDR3 DNA: TGTGCCAGCAGTTACTCGCTGAACCGGGACAGGGTCTTC.